These T cell receptor beta chains were read from a single sample in a study of T cell clones after liver transplantation. The data were produced by immunoSEQ multiplex PCR, yet TCRdb's version contains in-frame clones alone and is incomplete. The sample yields under 150,000 clones, about nine tenths seen once. The sequences come from CD4+ T cells from blood, collected 12 months after liver transplant. These receptors all stem from a human patient who received a liver transplant. The graft donor may have given rise to some T cells. The conserved cysteine and the conserved F or W are not part of the CDR3 here.

TRBV29-1	TRBJ2-1	SASGTSGRMNEQF
TRBV7-3	TRBJ2-1	ASSSSGHEQF
TRBV5-1	TRBJ2-7	ASSWDKGAREQY
TRBV14	TRBJ2-7	ASSLLAGGTYEQY
TRBV28	TRBJ2-7	ASSPYPGQPRYEQY
TRBV4-2	TRBJ2-5	ASSLGTSGQETQY
TRBV18	TRBJ2-7	ASSPIRDLEYEQY
TRBV5-6	TRBJ1-5	ASSLGQTNQPQH
TRBV5-1	TRBJ2-5	ASSGGTGYQETQY
TRBV12-5	TRBJ1-1	ASGLPNTEAF
TRBV7-9	TRBJ2-6	ASSLGRSGANVLT
TRBV5-1	TRBJ1-3	ASSLGLQASGNTIY
TRBV7-6	TRBJ2-5	ASSLNPGRETQY
TRBV2	TRBJ2-3	ASTRPRGFSTDTQY
TRBV10-3	TRBJ1-1	AISDLFGNTEAF
TRBV18	TRBJ2-3	ASSPTGLTDTQY
TRBV28	TRBJ2-1	ASSLFGTGHNEQF
TRBV18	TRBJ2-3	ASSPVRADTQY
TRBV9	TRBJ1-3	ASSVAGGTGNTIY
TRBV6-6	TRBJ2-2	ASTLLAGGPGELF
TRBV29-1	TRBJ1-1	SVAKVENTEAF
TRBV7-2	TRBJ2-1	ASSPRGPGGSSYNEQF
TRBV28	TRBJ1-1	ASSRGSSEAF
TRBV4-3	TRBJ1-5	ASSQDPYSNQPQH
TRBV6-1	TRBJ2-5	ASRRDYNQETQY
TRBV11-3	TRBJ1-1	ASSPHGTGAEAF
TRBV11-2	TRBJ1-1	ASSPPSLNTEAF
TRBV6-6	TRBJ2-6	ASSTPGSGANVLT